The 8 T cell receptor beta chains listed next were all sequenced from one sample in a study of blood T cell repertoires in COVID-19. Data came from immunoSEQ multiplex PCR; TCRdb stores just in-frame clones and leaves some out. The sample lists some 180,000 clones; more than 75% were seen once. What was sequenced was peripheral blood. The receptors were sampled from a man aged 40-55 years with active or convalescent COVID-19.

The rearrangement joins TRBV7-9 to TRBJ2-5; 9 bases agree with TRBD2. V was clipped by 3 bases and J by 5 bases; unmatched bases: 10. This CDR3 is built from 16 residues. Germline CDR1 is SEHNR and CDR2 is FQNEAQ (reference sequence). CDR3 nucleotide sequence: TGTGCCAGCAGCTTCTGGGCGGGAGGGCCGCGGGAGACCCAGTACTTC. Translated, it gives CASSFWAGGPRETQYF.

This sequence joins TRBV5-1 and TRBJ1-2; possible D gene TRBD1, 6 bases. Germline CDR1 SGHRS, CDR2 YFSETQ. Trimming removed 4 bases from V and 6 bases from J, with 25 bases in between. The CDR3 has 17 residues. The CDR3: CASSATGPGLGDNGYTF. DNA for the CDR3: TGCGCCAGCAGCGCCACAGGGCCTGGCTTAGGGGACAATGGCTACACCTTC.

The J gene is TRBJ1-5, the V gene TRBV19; D gene unclear. Germline CDR1 and CDR2: LNHDA and SQIVND (reference sequence). This CDR3 is 16 amino acids long. V was clipped by 5 bases and J by 0 bases, with 14 bases between them. CDR3 residues: CASSLSRIYSNQPQHF. CDR3 nucleotides: TGTGCCAGTAGTTTATCCAGGATTTATAGCAATCAGCCCCAGCATTTT.

In this sample, this clone turned up a few times. This chain links TRBV2 with TRBJ2-1, with D tentatively TRBD2 (6 bases). CDR1 and CDR2 (germline): SNHLY, FYNNEI. The ends were cut back, 2 bases at V and 4 bases at J, with 6 bases in the middle. This CDR3 has 13 amino acids. The CDR3 is CASSELAYNEQFF. CDR3 bases: TGTGCCAGCAGTGAACTAGCGTACAATGAGCAGTTCTTC.

This clone was seen a few times. The chain links TRBV18 to TRBJ1-6; TRBD1 aligns across 7 bases. The CDR3 extends over 16 amino acids. Germline loops: CDR1 KGHSH, CDR2 LQKENI. V shed 3 bases, J shed 10 bases, and the junction held 12 bases outside the gene matches. CDR3 loop: CASSPVGRGFPSPLHF. The DNA of the CDR3 is TGTGCCAGCTCACCCGTCGGCAGGGGGTTCCCATCACCCCTCCACTTT.

Of note for this clone: This may be a read error: a much more frequent sequence differs by one nucleotide. The V and J genes are TRBV7-2 and TRBJ1-4; D unclear. The V gene lost 1 base and the J gene lost 5 bases, with 5 bases spanning the gap. The CDR3 is 13 amino acids. Germline assignment: CDR1 SGHTA and CDR2 FQGNSA. The CDR3 is CASSLGGNEKLFF. DNA of the CDR3: TGTGCCAGCAGCTTAGGAGGGAATGAAAAACTGTTTTTT.

The chain carries TRBV12-5 and TRBJ2-2; tentatively, D is TRBD2 (6 bases). The CDR3 is 15 residues long. V shed 6 bases and J shed 4 bases, with 15 bases lying between them. The germline CDR1 and CDR2 sequences are LGHNT and FRNRAP. The CDR3 here is CASGWRGAGTGELFF. In nucleotides, the CDR3 is TGTGCTAGTGGCTGGAGGGGCGCGGGCACCGGGGAGCTGTTTTTT.

The CDR3 spells CASSQDPGNYGYTF. CDR3 sequence (DNA): TGCGCCAGCAGCCAAGATCCAGGGAACTATGGCTACACCTTC. The rearrangement uses TRBV4-1 and TRBJ1-2; possibly TRBD1 for D (5 bases). V dropped 0 bases and J dropped 2 bases, with 7 bases sitting between them. CDR1 and CDR2 from the germline V gene are MGHRA and YSYEKL. The CDR3 consists of 14 residues.